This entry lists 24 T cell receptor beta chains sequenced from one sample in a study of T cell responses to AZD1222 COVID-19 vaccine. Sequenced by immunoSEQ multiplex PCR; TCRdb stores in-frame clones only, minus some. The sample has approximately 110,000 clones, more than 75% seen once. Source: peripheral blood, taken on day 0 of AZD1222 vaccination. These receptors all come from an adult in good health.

The CDR3 nucleotides read TGTGCCAGCTCACCACCGGGCGGGACTAGCGGAATTAATGAGCAGTTCTTC. This translates into CASSPPGGTSGINEQFF. The chain is built from TRBV18 and TRBJ2-1; 11 nucleotides align to TRBD2. CDR1 KGHSH and CDR2 LQKENI come from the germline V gene. V trimming: 0 bases; J trimming: 7 bases; junction bases outside the gene matches: 8. The CDR3 loop spans 17 amino acids.

The CDR3 nucleotides are TGTGCCATCAGTGAGTCGAAGGCCCTTAATCAGCCCCAGCATTTT. Its translation is CAISESKALNQPQHF. This chain links TRBV10-3 with TRBJ1-5; D gene unclear. This CDR3 has 15 residues. Trimming took 0 bases from V and 4 from J, leaving 10 bases between them. Germline V lookup: CDR1 ENHRY, CDR2 SYGVKD.

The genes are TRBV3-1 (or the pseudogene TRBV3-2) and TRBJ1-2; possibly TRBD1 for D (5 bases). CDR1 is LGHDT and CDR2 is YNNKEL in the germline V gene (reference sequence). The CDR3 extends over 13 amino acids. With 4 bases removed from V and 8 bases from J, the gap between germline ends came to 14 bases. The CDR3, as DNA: TGTGCCAGCAGCCCACGGGCAGGGTACGGCTACACCTTC. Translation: CASSPRAGYGYTF.

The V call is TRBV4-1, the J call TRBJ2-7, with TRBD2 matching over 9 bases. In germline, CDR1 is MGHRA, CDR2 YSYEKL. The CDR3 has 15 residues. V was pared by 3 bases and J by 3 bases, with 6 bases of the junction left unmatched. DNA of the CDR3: TGCGCCAGCAGCCACCTAGCGGGGTCAAACTACGAGCAGTACTTC. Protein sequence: CASSHLAGSNYEQYF.

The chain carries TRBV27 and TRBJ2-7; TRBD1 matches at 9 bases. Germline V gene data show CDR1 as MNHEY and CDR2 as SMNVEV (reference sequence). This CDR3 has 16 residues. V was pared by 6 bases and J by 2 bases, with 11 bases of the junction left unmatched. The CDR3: CASSILPGQGPYEQYF. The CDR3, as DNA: TGTGCCAGCAGCATACTCCCGGGACAGGGACCCTACGAGCAGTACTTC.

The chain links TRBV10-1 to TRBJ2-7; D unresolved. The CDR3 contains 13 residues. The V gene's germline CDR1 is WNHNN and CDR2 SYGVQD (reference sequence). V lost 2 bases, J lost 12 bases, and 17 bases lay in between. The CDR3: CASSEVRAAGRYF. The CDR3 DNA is TGCGCCAGCAGTGAGGTTCGTGCGGCCGGTCGGTACTTC.

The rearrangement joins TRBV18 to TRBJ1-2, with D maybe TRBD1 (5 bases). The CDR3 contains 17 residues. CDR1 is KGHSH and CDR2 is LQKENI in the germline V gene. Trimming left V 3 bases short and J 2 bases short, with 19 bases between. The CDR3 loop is CASSPGGGRPGNYGYTF. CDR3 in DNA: TGTGCCAGCTCACCCGGGGGAGGGCGACCTGGGAACTATGGCTACACCTTC.

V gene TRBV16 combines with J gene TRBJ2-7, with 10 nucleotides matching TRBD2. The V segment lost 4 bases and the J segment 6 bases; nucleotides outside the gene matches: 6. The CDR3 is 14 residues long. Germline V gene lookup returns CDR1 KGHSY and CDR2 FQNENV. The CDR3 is CASSREEREGEQYF. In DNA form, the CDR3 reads TGTGCCAGCAGCCGCGAGGAGCGGGAGGGCGAGCAGTACTTC.

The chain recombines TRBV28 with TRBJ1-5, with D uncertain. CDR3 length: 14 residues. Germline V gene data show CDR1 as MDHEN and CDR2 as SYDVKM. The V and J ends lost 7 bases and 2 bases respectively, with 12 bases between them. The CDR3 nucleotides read TGTGCCAGCACCCGGATCGAGGGCAATCAGCCCCAGCATTTT. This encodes CASTRIEGNQPQHF. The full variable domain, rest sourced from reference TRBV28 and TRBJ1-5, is DVKVTQSSRYLVKRTGEKVFLECVQDMDHENMFWYRQDPGLGLRLIYFSYDVKMKEKGDIPEGYSVSREKKERFSLILESASTNQTSMYLCASTRIEGNQPQHFGDGTRLSIL.

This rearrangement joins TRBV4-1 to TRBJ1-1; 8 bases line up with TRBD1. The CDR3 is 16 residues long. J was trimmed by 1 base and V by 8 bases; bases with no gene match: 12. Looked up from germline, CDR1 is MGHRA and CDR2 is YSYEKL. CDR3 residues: CASGHWTGNSNTEAFF. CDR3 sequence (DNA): TGCGCCAGCGGGCATTGGACAGGGAACTCGAACACTGAAGCTTTCTTT.

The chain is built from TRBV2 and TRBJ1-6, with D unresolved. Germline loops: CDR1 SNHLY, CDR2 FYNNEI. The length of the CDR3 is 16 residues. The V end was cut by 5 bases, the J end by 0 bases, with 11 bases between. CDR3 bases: TGTGCCAGCAGTATGACGTCGAGCTCCTATAATTCACCCCTCCACTTT. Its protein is CASSMTSSSYNSPLHF.

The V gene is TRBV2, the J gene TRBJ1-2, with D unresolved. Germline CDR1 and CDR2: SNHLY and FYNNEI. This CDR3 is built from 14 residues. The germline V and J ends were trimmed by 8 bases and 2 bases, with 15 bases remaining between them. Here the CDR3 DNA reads TGTGCCAGCGCTTTAGAAGGAAACAACTATGGCTACACCTTC. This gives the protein CASALEGNNYGYTF.

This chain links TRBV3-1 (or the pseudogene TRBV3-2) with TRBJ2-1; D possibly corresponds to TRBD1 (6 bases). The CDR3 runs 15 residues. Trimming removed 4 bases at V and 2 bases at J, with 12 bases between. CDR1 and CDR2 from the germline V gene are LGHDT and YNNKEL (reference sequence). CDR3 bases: TGTGCCAGCAGCCCCGGGACATACCCCTACAATGAGCAGTTCTTC. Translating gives CASSPGTYPYNEQFF.

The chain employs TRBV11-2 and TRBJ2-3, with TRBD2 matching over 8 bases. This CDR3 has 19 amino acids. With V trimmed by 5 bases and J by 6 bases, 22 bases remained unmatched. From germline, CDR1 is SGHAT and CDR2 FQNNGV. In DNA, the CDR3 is TGTGCCAGCAGCCTAGGGGCGGGGGCTAGCGGGCGTCCAAGTGATACGCAGTATTTT. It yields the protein CASSLGAGASGRPSDTQYF. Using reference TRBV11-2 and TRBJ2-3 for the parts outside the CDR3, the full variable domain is EAGVAQSPRYKIIEKRQSVAFWCNPISGHATLYWYQQILGQGPKLLIQFQNNGVVDDSQLPKDRFSAERLKGVDSTLKIQPAKLEDSAVYLCASSLGAGASGRPSDTQYFGPGTRLTVL.

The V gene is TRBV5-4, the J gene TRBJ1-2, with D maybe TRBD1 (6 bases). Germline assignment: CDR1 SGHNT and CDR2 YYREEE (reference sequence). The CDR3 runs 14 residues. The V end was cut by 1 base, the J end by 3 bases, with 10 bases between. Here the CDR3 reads CASSLRGGYYGYTF. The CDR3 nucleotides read TGTGCCAGCAGCTTGAGGGGGGGCTACTATGGCTACACCTTC.

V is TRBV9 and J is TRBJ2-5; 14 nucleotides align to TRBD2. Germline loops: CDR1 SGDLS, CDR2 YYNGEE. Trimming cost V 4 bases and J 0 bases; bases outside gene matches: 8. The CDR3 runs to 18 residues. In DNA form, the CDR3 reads TGTGCCAGCAGCCCTGGACTAGCGGGGGGTACGTACCAAGAGACCCAGTACTTC. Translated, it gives CASSPGLAGGTYQETQYF.

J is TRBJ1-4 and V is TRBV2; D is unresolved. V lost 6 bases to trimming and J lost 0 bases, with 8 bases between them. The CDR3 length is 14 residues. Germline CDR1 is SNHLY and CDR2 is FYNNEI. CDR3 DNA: TGTGCCAGCAGACTATACTCAACTAATGAAAAACTGTTTTTT. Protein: CASRLYSTNEKLFF.

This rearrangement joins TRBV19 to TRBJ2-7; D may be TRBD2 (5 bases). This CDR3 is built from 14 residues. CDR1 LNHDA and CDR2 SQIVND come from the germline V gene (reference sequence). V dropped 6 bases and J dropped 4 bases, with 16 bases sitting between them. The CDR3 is CASSLGRGKYEQYF. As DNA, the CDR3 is TGTGCCAGTAGCCTCGGACGAGGGAAGTACGAGCAGTACTTC.

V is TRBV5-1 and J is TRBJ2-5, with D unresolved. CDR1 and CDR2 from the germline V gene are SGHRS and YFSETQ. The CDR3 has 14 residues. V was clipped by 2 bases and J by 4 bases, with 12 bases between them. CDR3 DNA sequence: TGCGCCAGCAGCTTTCAGGTGGACCGAGAGACCCAGTACTTC. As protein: CASSFQVDRETQYF.

DNA for the CDR3: TGTGCCAGCAGTTCCCCCCGTCAGGGGCTGAACACTGAAGCTTTCTTT. This encodes CASSSPRQGLNTEAFF. The chain couples TRBV28 to TRBJ1-1, with D maybe TRBD1 (6 bases). Germline V gene sequence: CDR1 MDHEN, CDR2 SYDVKM. Trimming left V 4 bases short and J 0 bases short, with 15 bases between. The CDR3 spans 16 residues.

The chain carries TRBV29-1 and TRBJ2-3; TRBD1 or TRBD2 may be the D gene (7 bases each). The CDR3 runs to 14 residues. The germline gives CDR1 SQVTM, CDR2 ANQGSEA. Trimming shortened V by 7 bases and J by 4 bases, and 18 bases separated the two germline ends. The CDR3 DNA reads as TGCAGCGCCAGGGGGGGCGGGGGCCCAGATACGCAGTATTTT. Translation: CSARGGGGPDTQYF.

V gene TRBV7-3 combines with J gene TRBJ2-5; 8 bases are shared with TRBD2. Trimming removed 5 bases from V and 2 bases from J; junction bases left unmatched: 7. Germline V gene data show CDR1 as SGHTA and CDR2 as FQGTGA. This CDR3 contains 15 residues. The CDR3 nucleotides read TGTGCCAGCAGCCTTAGCGGGATAAATCAAGAGACCCAGTACTTC. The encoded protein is CASSLSGINQETQYF.

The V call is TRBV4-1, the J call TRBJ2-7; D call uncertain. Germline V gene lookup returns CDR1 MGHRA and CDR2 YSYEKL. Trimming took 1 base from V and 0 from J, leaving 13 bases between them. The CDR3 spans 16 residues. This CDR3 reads CASSQGPAVGSYEQYF. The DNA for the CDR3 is TGCGCCAGCAGCCAAGGACCCGCGGTCGGCTCCTACGAGCAGTACTTC.

CDR3 sequence (DNA): TGTGCCACCAGCCCATCCGGGGGCAGCCGTAGAACTGAAGCTTTCTTT. Its translation: CATSPSGGSRRTEAFF. The chain has TRBV24-1 and TRBJ1-1, with D perhaps matching TRBD1 (6 bases). Trimming took off 7 bases at V and 5 bases at J, with 22 bases between the two ends. Germline CDR1 reads KGHDR; CDR2 reads SFDVKD. The length of the CDR3 is 16 residues.